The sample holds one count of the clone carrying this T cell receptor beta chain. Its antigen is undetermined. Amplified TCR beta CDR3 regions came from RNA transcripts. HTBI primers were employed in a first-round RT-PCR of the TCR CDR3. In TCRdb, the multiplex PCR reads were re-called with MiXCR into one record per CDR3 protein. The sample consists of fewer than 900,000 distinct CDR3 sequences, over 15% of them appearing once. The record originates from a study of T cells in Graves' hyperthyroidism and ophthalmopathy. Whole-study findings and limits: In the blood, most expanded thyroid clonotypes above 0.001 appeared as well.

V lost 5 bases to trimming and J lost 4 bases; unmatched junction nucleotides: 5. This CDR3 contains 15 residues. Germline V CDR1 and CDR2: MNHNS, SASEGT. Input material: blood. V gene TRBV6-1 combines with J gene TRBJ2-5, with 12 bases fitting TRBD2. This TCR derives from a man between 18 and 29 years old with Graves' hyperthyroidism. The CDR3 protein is CASSPRGLAGETQYF. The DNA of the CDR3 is TGTGCCAGCAGTCCAAGGGGACTAGCGGGAGAGACCCAGTACTTC.